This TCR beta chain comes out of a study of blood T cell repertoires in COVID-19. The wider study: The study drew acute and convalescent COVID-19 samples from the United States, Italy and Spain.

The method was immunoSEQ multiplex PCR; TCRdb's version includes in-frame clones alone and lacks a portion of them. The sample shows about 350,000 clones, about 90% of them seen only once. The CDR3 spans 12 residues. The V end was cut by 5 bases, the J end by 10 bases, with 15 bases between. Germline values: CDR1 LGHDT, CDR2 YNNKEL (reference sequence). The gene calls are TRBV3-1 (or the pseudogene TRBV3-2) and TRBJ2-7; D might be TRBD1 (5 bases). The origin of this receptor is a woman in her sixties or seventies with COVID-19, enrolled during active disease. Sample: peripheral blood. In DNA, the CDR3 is TGTGCCAGCAGCGCCTCAGGGTCTATCCAGTACTTC. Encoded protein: CASSASGSIQYF.